This TCR beta chain emerged from a study of T cells after yellow fever vaccination. Study-level information: Fractions containing few cells were prepared with SMART-Seq v4 Ultra Low Input.

A universal primer site and UMIs were added as TCR cDNA was made by 5'RACE template switching. TCRdb redid the calling of the 5' RACE reads with MiXCR, one entry per CDR3 protein. The sample carries about 230,000 distinct CDR3 sequences, less than 7.5% recorded once. Sequences were derived from CD4+ T cells sorted from PBMCs, sampled on the day of the yellow fever booster vaccination. The receptor was isolated from a young man who received the YFV17D yellow fever vaccine.

The CDR3 DNA is TGTGCCAGCAGCTATACGAACACTGAAGCTTTCTTT. Its protein product is CASSYTNTEAFF. The chain carries TRBV28 and TRBJ1-1; D not resolved. V was trimmed by 6 bases and J by 1 base, leaving 6 bases between them. The germline gives CDR1 MDHEN, CDR2 SYDVKM. This CDR3 has 12 residues.